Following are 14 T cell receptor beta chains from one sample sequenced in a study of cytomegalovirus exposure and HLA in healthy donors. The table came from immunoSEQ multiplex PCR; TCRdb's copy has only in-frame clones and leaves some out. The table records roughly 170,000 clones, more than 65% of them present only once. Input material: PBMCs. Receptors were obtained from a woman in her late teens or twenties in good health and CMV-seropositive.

In DNA, the CDR3 is TGTGCCGACCGATCCCCGAGGGTCGCTGATGAAAAACTGTTTTTT. It codes for CADRSPRVADEKLFF. The chain links TRBV6-1 to TRBJ1-4; D gene ambiguous. Germline V gene data show CDR1 as MNHNS and CDR2 as SASEGT. The CDR3 contains 15 residues. V was trimmed by 11 bases and J by 6 bases, leaving 22 bases between them.

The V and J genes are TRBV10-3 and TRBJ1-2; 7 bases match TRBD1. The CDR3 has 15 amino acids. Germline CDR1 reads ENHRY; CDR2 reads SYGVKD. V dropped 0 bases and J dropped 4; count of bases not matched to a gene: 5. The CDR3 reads CAISESIGGSYGYTF. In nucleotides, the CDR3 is TGTGCCATCAGTGAGTCGATAGGGGGCAGCTATGGCTACACCTTC.

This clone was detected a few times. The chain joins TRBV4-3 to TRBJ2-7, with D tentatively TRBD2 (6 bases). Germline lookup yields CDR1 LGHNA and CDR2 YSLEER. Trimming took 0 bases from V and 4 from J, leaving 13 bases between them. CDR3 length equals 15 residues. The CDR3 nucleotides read TGCGCCAGCAGCCAAGAGGGTCGGGGGACGTACGAGCAGTACTTC. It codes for CASSQEGRGTYEQYF.

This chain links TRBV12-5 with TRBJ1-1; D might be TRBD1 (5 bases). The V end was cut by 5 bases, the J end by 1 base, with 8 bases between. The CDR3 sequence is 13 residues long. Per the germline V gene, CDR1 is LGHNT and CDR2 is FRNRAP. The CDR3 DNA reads TGTGCTAGTGGTCTGCAGGGGAACACTGAAGCTTTCTTT. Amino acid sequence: CASGLQGNTEAFF.

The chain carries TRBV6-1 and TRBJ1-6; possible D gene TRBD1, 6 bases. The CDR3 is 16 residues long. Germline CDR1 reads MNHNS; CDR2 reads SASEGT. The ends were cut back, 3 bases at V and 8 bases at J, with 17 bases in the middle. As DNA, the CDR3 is TGTGCCAGCAGTGAGCCACCACAGGGTCAGGATTCACCCCTCCACTTT. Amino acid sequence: CASSEPPQGQDSPLHF.

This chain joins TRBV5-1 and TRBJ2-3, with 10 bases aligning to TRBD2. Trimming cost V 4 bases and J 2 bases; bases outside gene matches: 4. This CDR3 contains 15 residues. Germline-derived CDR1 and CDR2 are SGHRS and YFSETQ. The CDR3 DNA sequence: TGCGCCAGCAGCAAGAGCGGGGGGGACACAGATACGCAGTATTTT. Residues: CASSKSGGDTDTQYF.

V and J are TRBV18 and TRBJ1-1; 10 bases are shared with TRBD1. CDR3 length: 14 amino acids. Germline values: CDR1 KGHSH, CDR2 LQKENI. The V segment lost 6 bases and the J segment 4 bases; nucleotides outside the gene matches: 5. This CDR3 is CASSNGQGVTEAFF. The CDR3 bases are TGTGCCAGCTCTAACGGACAGGGGGTCACTGAAGCTTTCTTT.

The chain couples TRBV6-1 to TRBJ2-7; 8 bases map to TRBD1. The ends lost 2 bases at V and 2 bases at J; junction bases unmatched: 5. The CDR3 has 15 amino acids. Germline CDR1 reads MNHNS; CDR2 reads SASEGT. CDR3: CASSENGQGPYEQYF. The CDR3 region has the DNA TGTGCCAGCAGTGAAAACGGACAGGGCCCCTACGAGCAGTACTTC.

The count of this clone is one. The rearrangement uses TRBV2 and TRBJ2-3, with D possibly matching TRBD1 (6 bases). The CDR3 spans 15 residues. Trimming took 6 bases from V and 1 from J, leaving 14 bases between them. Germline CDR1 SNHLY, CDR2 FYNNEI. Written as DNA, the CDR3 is TGTGCCAGCAGCCAAAGGGGGTTGGGCACAGATACGCAGTATTTT. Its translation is CASSQRGLGTDTQYF. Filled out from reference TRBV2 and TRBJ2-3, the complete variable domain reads EPEVTQTPSHQVTQMGQEVILRCVPISNHLYFYWYRQILGQKVEFLVSFYNNEISEKSEIFDDQFSVERPDGSNFTLKIRSTKLEDSAMYFCASSQRGLGTDTQYFGPGTRLTVL.

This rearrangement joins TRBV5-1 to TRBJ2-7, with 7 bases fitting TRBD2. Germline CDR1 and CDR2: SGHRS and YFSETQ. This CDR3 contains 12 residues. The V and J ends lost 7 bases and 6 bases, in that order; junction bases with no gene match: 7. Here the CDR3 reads CASGTGGSEQYF. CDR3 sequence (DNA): TGCGCCAGCGGTACGGGCGGGAGCGAGCAGTACTTC.

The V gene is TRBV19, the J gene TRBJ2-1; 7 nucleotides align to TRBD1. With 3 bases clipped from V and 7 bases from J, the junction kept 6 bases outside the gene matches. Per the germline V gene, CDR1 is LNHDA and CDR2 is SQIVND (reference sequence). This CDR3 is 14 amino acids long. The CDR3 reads CASSMQGVGNEQFF. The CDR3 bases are TGTGCCAGTAGTATGCAGGGGGTGGGAAATGAGCAGTTCTTC. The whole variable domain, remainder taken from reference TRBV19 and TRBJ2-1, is DGGITQSPKYLFRKEGQNVTLSCEQNLNHDAMYWYRQDPGQGLRLIYYSQIVNDFQKGDIAEGYSVSREKKESFPLTVTSAQKNPTAFYLCASSMQGVGNEQFFGPGTRLTVL.

The CDR3 loop is CASSLGTGGYTNEKLFF. DNA of the CDR3: TGTGCCAGCAGCTTGGGGACAGGGGGTTACACTAATGAAAAACTGTTTTTT. V and J are TRBV13 and TRBJ1-4; 11 bases map to TRBD1. Looked up from germline, CDR1 is PRHDT and CDR2 is FYEKMQ (reference sequence). The CDR3 sequence is 17 residues long. V lost 3 bases, J lost 2 bases, and 5 bases stayed unmatched.

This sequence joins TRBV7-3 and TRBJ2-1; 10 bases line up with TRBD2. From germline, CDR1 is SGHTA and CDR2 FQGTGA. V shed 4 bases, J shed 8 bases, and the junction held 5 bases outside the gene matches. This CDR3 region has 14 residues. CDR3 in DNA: TGTGCCAGCAGCTCCAGCGGGGGGGCCGATGAGCAGTTCTTC. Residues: CASSSSGGADEQFF.

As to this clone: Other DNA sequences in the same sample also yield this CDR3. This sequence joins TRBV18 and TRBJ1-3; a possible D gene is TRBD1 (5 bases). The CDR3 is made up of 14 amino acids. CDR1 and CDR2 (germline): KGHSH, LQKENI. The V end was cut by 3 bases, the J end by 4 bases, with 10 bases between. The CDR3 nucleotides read TGTGCCAGCTCACCCGGGACTGTCGGAAACACCATATATTTT. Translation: CASSPGTVGNTIYF.